This is a list of T cell receptor beta chains from one sample in a study of cytotoxic CD8 clonotypes in ibrutinib-treated CLL. The assay was immunoSEQ multiplex PCR, and TCRdb's table has in-frame clones only and misses some. The repertoire holds about 50,000 clones, with roughly 63% as singletons. Sequences were derived from PBMCs, sampled after 24 months of ibrutinib treatment. The receptors were gathered from a human donor with chronic lymphocytic leukemia. CDR3s include the opening cysteine and the closing phenylalanine or tryptophan. D genes are given only for firm matches. The size of a clone is reported for some rows only, either as once, few or many, or as a class for expanded clones.

j_gene: TRBJ2-7; v_gene: TRBV6-6; abundance: NA; d_gene: NA; CDR3nt: TGTGCCAGCAGCCAAACTCAACCTCTCGGCGAGCAGTACTTC; CDR3aa: CASSQTQPLGEQYF
j_gene: TRBJ2-7; v_gene: TRBV6-5; abundance: NA; d_gene: NA; CDR3nt: TGTGCCAGCAGTTATAACAGGGCCTACGAGCAGTACTTC; CDR3aa: CASSYNRAYEQYF
j_gene: TRBJ1-1; v_gene: TRBV18; abundance: NA; d_gene: NA; CDR3nt: TGTGCCAGCTCATCGCCGAACACTGAAGCTTTCTTT; CDR3aa: CASSSPNTEAFF
j_gene: TRBJ1-4; v_gene: TRBV21-1; abundance: NA; d_gene: NA; CDR3nt: TGTGCCAGCAGCAAAGAGGGACAGACTAATGAAAAACTGTTTTTT; CDR3aa: CASSKEGQTNEKLFF
j_gene: TRBJ1-6; v_gene: TRBV5-4; abundance: NA; d_gene: NA; CDR3nt: TGTGCCAGCAGCCAAAACACCGTAACACCCCTCCACTTT; CDR3aa: CASSQNTVTPLHF
j_gene: TRBJ2-3; v_gene: TRBV29-1; abundance: few; d_gene: NA; CDR3nt: TGCAGCGTTGAGGACCACACGGGAGCCACAGATACGCAGTATTTT; CDR3aa: CSVEDHTGATDTQYF
j_gene: TRBJ1-2; v_gene: TRBV2; abundance: NA; d_gene: NA; CDR3nt: TGTGCCAGCAAGAGCCGAGACGACACCTTC; CDR3aa: CASKSRDDTF
j_gene: TRBJ2-1; v_gene: TRBV6-6; abundance: NA; d_gene: NA; CDR3nt: TGTGCCAGCAGTCCGGTCAACAATGAGCAGTTCTTC; CDR3aa: CASSPVNNEQFF
j_gene: TRBJ1-2; v_gene: TRBV25-1; abundance: NA; d_gene: NA; CDR3nt: TGTGCCAGCAGCGGGGGGGAGGGTTATGGCTACACCTTC; CDR3aa: CASSGGEGYGYTF
j_gene: TRBJ2-4; v_gene: TRBV7-9; abundance: few; d_gene: NA; CDR3nt: TGTGCCAGCAGCAGGGAGGACATTCAGTACTTC; CDR3aa: CASSREDIQYF
j_gene: TRBJ1-1; v_gene: TRBV29-1; abundance: many; d_gene: NA; CDR3nt: TGCAGCGTTGAATTGGTCGGTTCTATGAACACTGAAGCTTTCTTT; CDR3aa: CSVELVGSMNTEAFF
j_gene: TRBJ1-6; v_gene: TRBV4-1; abundance: NA; d_gene: NA; CDR3nt: TGCGCCAGCAGCCAAGATGTACTAGCACCCCTCCACTTT; CDR3aa: CASSQDVLAPLHF
j_gene: TRBJ1-4; v_gene: TRBV28; abundance: NA; d_gene: NA; CDR3nt: TGTGCCAGCAGTTTATTTTCCCCTAGGCAAAAACTGTTTTTT; CDR3aa: CASSLFSPRQKLFF
j_gene: TRBJ1-5; v_gene: TRBV4-1; abundance: many; d_gene: NA; CDR3nt: TGCGCCAGCAGCCCAGCCGGAGGGCAGCCCCAGCATTTT; CDR3aa: CASSPAGGQPQHF
j_gene: TRBJ2-7; v_gene: TRBV4-2; abundance: NA; d_gene: NA; CDR3nt: TGTGCCAGCAGCCAGGACTACAGGGGCGAGCAGTACTTC; CDR3aa: CASSQDYRGEQYF
j_gene: TRBJ1-1; v_gene: TRBV6-4; abundance: NA; d_gene: NA; CDR3nt: TGTGCCAGCAGTCCCGTGGGGGGGGGCACTGAAGCTTTCTTT; CDR3aa: CASSPVGGGTEAFF
j_gene: TRBJ2-6; v_gene: TRBV5-4; abundance: NA; d_gene: NA; CDR3nt: TGTGCCAGCAGCTTAGGCCTGACTGGGGCCAACGTCCTGACTTTC; CDR3aa: CASSLGLTGANVLTF
j_gene: TRBJ1-2; v_gene: TRBV28; abundance: NA; d_gene: NA; CDR3nt: TGTGCCAGCAGTTTAACGGGGGCGGGGAACTATGGCTACACCTTC; CDR3aa: CASSLTGAGNYGYTF
j_gene: TRBJ1-4; v_gene: TRBV28; abundance: NA; d_gene: NA; CDR3nt: TGTGCCAGCAGTCCCCTCTGGGAGGGAGGGAATGAAAAACTGTTTTTT; CDR3aa: CASSPLWEGGNEKLFF
j_gene: TRBJ2-3; v_gene: TRBV29-1; abundance: NA; d_gene: TRBD1; CDR3nt: TGCAGCGCCCCCCAGACAGGGCCAAATACGCAGTATTTT; CDR3aa: CSAPQTGPNTQYF
j_gene: TRBJ1-6; v_gene: TRBV19; abundance: NA; d_gene: NA; CDR3nt: TGTGCCAGTAGCCTACAGGGAGCACCCCTCCACTTT; CDR3aa: CASSLQGAPLHF
j_gene: TRBJ2-7; v_gene: TRBV29-1; abundance: few; d_gene: TRBD1; CDR3nt: TGCAGCGTCAAGGGCGGGACAGGGGTGGACGAGCAGTACTTC; CDR3aa: CSVKGGTGVDEQYF
j_gene: TRBJ1-2; v_gene: TRBV19; abundance: NA; d_gene: TRBD1; CDR3nt: TGTGCCAGTCGGACAGGGAGAGGCTACACCTTC; CDR3aa: CASRTGRGYTF
j_gene: TRBJ2-3; v_gene: TRBV5-1; abundance: NA; d_gene: NA; CDR3nt: TGCGCCAGCAGCTCCAGGGCAGGGCAGGGAGATACGCAGTATTTT; CDR3aa: CASSSRAGQGDTQYF
j_gene: TRBJ2-2; v_gene: TRBV27; abundance: NA; d_gene: NA; CDR3nt: TGTGCCAGCAGTCCCCTCATAGGCACCGGGGAGCTGTTTTTT; CDR3aa: CASSPLIGTGELFF
j_gene: TRBJ1-6; v_gene: TRBV6-6; abundance: NA; d_gene: NA; CDR3nt: TGTGCCAGCAGTCCGACCCTCCAGGGAACCCTCCACTTT; CDR3aa: CASSPTLQGTLHF
j_gene: TRBJ1-2; v_gene: TRBV28; abundance: NA; d_gene: NA; CDR3nt: TGTGCCAGCAGCCTCGGTTCAGAAGGCTACACCTTC; CDR3aa: CASSLGSEGYTF
j_gene: TRBJ2-7; v_gene: TRBV11-1; abundance: NA; d_gene: NA; CDR3nt: TGTGCCAGCAGCTTACAACAGGGCCTCTCCTACGAGCAGTACTTC; CDR3aa: CASSLQQGLSYEQYF
j_gene: TRBJ1-5; v_gene: TRBV5-1; abundance: NA; d_gene: TRBD1; CDR3nt: TGCGCCAGCAGCTCCGGGACAGGGTCTACTCAGCCCCAGCATTTT; CDR3aa: CASSSGTGSTQPQHF
j_gene: TRBJ1-2; v_gene: TRBV5-1; abundance: NA; d_gene: NA; CDR3nt: TGCGCCAGCAGCTTGGGGGCCGATGGCTACACCTTC; CDR3aa: CASSLGADGYTF
j_gene: TRBJ1-6; v_gene: TRBV2; abundance: few; d_gene: TRBD1; CDR3nt: TGTGCCAGCAGTGAATACAGGGGTTCACCCCTCCACTTT; CDR3aa: CASSEYRGSPLHF
j_gene: TRBJ1-2; v_gene: TRBV15; abundance: NA; d_gene: NA; CDR3nt: TGTGCCACCAGCAGAGAGGGAGACGGTCTATATGGCTACACCTTC; CDR3aa: CATSREGDGLYGYTF
j_gene: TRBJ2-3; v_gene: TRBV5-4; abundance: NA; d_gene: TRBD2; CDR3nt: TGTGCCAGCGCGGAGCGGGGGGGTGATACGCAGTATTTT; CDR3aa: CASAERGGDTQYF
j_gene: TRBJ1-3; v_gene: TRBV5-1; abundance: NA; d_gene: NA; CDR3nt: TGCGCCAGCAGCTTAGAGGCGGCGGATGGAAACACCATATATTTT; CDR3aa: CASSLEAADGNTIYF
j_gene: TRBJ2-3; v_gene: TRBV19; abundance: NA; d_gene: NA; CDR3nt: TGTGCCAGTAGTATATCAGGGGAGGATACGCAGTATTTT; CDR3aa: CASSISGEDTQYF
j_gene: TRBJ2-5; v_gene: TRBV2; abundance: NA; d_gene: NA; CDR3nt: TGTGCCAGCAGTGTCCGAGAGACCCAGTACTTC; CDR3aa: CASSVRETQYF
j_gene: TRBJ1-2; v_gene: TRBV2; abundance: NA; d_gene: NA; CDR3nt: TGTGCCAGCAGCACCGAAGGGGTTCCCTCATATGGCTACACCTTC; CDR3aa: CASSTEGVPSYGYTF
j_gene: TRBJ1-5; v_gene: TRBV21-1; abundance: once; d_gene: NA; CDR3nt: TGTGCCAGCAGCAATCTTCTTGCACTGTGTAGCAATCAGCCCCAGCATTTT; CDR3aa: CASSNLLALCSNQPQHF
j_gene: TRBJ2-7; v_gene: TRBV6-6; abundance: few; d_gene: NA; CDR3nt: TGTGCCAGCAGAAGGGAGTCAGGGGTCGGGTACGAGCAGTACTTC; CDR3aa: CASRRESGVGYEQYF
j_gene: TRBJ2-7; v_gene: TRBV11-2; abundance: NA; d_gene: TRBD1; CDR3nt: TGTGCCAGCAGCTTAGTTGGGGACAGCTCCTACGAGCAGTACTTC; CDR3aa: CASSLVGDSSYEQYF
j_gene: TRBJ1-1; v_gene: TRBV6-1; abundance: NA; d_gene: NA; CDR3nt: TGTGCCAGCAGCCGATACAGAGGCACTGAAGCTTTCTTT; CDR3aa: CASSRYRGTEAFF
j_gene: TRBJ1-1; v_gene: TRBV5-1; abundance: many; d_gene: TRBD1; CDR3nt: TGCGCCAGCAGCTTGGGGACAGGGCCGATGGCTGAAGCTTTCTTT; CDR3aa: CASSLGTGPMAEAFF
j_gene: TRBJ2-3; v_gene: TRBV5-1; abundance: NA; d_gene: TRBD2; CDR3nt: TGCGCCAGCAGCACCCGACTAGCGAGCCCGGCAGATACGCAGTATTTT; CDR3aa: CASSTRLASPADTQYF
j_gene: TRBJ2-7; v_gene: TRBV5-6; abundance: many; d_gene: NA; CDR3nt: TGTGCCAGCAGCTTGTTGAAGCGACCCTACGAGCAGTACTTC; CDR3aa: CASSLLKRPYEQYF
j_gene: TRBJ2-7; v_gene: TRBV7-9; abundance: NA; d_gene: NA; CDR3nt: TGTGCCAGCAGCTTCGCAGGGGTGGTCTACGAGCAGTACTTC; CDR3aa: CASSFAGVVYEQYF
j_gene: TRBJ1-4; v_gene: TRBV6-5; abundance: few; d_gene: NA; CDR3nt: TGTGCCAGCAGTTACTCGGGGAACGGTAATGAAAAACTGTTTTTT; CDR3aa: CASSYSGNGNEKLFF
j_gene: TRBJ2-7; v_gene: TRBV2; abundance: medium-sized; d_gene: NA; CDR3nt: TGTGCCAGCAGTTCAGGGTTGTCGTCCTACGAGCAGTACTTC; CDR3aa: CASSSGLSSYEQYF
j_gene: TRBJ2-3; v_gene: TRBV15; abundance: NA; d_gene: NA; CDR3nt: TGTGCCACCAGCAGAGACCAAGGACAAGATACGCAGTATTTT; CDR3aa: CATSRDQGQDTQYF
j_gene: TRBJ1-4; v_gene: TRBV19; abundance: NA; d_gene: NA; CDR3nt: TGTGCCAGTAGTTCCCGGGGGTCTCGGGAAAAACTGTTTTTT; CDR3aa: CASSSRGSREKLFF
j_gene: TRBJ1-2; v_gene: TRBV4-1; abundance: NA; d_gene: TRBD1; CDR3nt: TGCGCCAGCAGCCTCTCCGAGACAGGGGGCTCATACGATGGCTACACCTTC; CDR3aa: CASSLSETGGSYDGYTF
j_gene: TRBJ2-1; v_gene: TRBV5-6; abundance: NA; d_gene: TRBD2; CDR3nt: TGTGCCAGCAGCGAGCGGGGGGGCTACAATGAGCAGTTCTTC; CDR3aa: CASSERGGYNEQFF
j_gene: TRBJ1-4; v_gene: TRBV19; abundance: NA; d_gene: NA; CDR3nt: TGTGCCAGTAGTCCCCCGGGGGCTCTTTTTGAAAAACTGTTTTTT; CDR3aa: CASSPPGALFEKLFF
j_gene: TRBJ2-2; v_gene: TRBV15; abundance: few; d_gene: NA; CDR3nt: TGTGCCACCAGTCCCGGGGGTTTAGGCACCGGGGAGCTGTTTTTT; CDR3aa: CATSPGGLGTGELFF
j_gene: TRBJ1-1; v_gene: TRBV6-6; abundance: NA; d_gene: NA; CDR3nt: TGTGCCAGCAGTCACCGACGGTTTGAAGCTTTCTTT; CDR3aa: CASSHRRFEAFF
j_gene: TRBJ2-7; v_gene: TRBV20-1; abundance: NA; d_gene: NA; CDR3nt: TGCAGTGCTAGTATGGGAGGCGAGCAGTACTTC; CDR3aa: CSASMGGEQYF